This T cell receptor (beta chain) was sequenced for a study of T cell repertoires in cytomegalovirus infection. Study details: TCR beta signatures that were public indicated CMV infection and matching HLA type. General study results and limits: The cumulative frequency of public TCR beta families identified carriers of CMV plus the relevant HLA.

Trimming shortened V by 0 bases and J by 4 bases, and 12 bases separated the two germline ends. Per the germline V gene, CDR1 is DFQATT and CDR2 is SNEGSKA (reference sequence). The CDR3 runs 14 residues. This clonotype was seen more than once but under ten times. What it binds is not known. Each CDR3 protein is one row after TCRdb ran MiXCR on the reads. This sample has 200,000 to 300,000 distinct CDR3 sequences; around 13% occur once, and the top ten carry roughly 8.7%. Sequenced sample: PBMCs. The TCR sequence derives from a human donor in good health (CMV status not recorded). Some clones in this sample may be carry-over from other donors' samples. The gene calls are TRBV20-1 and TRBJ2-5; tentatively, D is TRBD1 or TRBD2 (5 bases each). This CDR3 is CSARDYSGRETQYF. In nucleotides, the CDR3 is TGCAGTGCTAGAGATTATTCAGGGAGAGAGACCCAGTACTTC.